These 12 T cell receptor beta chains were sequenced from one sample in a study of T cell responses to AZD1222 COVID-19 vaccine. The table came from immunoSEQ multiplex PCR; TCRdb's copy has only in-frame clones and leaves some out. The table records tens of thousands of clones, roughly nine tenths of them present only once. Sequencing was performed on peripheral blood, taken 28 days after the second AZD1222 dose. The receptors shown here come from an adult who received the AZD1222 COVID-19 vaccine.

V usage is TRBV30 and J usage is TRBJ2-7, with 11 positions matching TRBD1. Looked up from germline, CDR1 is GTSNPN and CDR2 is SVGIG (reference sequence). This CDR3 comprises 15 residues. V was clipped by 2 bases and J by 2 bases; unmatched bases: 5. The CDR3 sequence: CAWSKPGQGAYEQYF. Here the CDR3 DNA reads TGTGCCTGGAGTAAACCGGGACAGGGGGCCTACGAGCAGTACTTC.

The CDR3 is CASSTIGAFF. In nucleotides, the CDR3 is TGTGCCAGCAGTACCATAGGGGCTTTCTTT. The V gene is TRBV6-5, the J gene TRBJ1-1; D is unclear. V lost 5 bases and J lost 11, with 9 bases in between. Germline V gene data show CDR1 as MNHEY and CDR2 as SVGAGI. This CDR3 spans 10 amino acids.

The rearrangement uses TRBV6-1 and TRBJ2-2; TRBD2 matches 8 bases. This CDR3 has 18 residues. Trimming at V came to 4 bases and at J to 7 bases, leaving 17 bases not matched to a gene. The V gene's germline CDR1 is MNHNS and CDR2 SASEGT. In nucleotides, the CDR3 is TGTGCCAGCAGTGCCGCGACGGGCGGGAGGTTGGGGCTCGGGGAGCTGTTTTTT. It is translated as CASSAATGGRLGLGELFF.

In this sample, this clone turned up once. The chain combines TRBV7-7 with TRBJ2-7; 7 nucleotides line up with TRBD1. The CDR3 sequence is 19 residues long. V lost 5 bases to trimming and J lost 5 bases; unmatched junction nucleotides: 24. Germline V gene lookup returns CDR1 SSHAT and CDR2 FNYEAQ (reference sequence). The CDR3 protein is CASSPLLRTGAAVMHEQYF. CDR3 sequence (DNA): TGTGCCAGCAGCCCTTTACTAAGGACAGGAGCAGCCGTCATGCACGAGCAGTACTTC. Supplemented by reference TRBV7-7 and TRBJ2-7, the full variable domain reads GAGVSQSPRYKVTKRGQDVTLRCDPISSHATLYWYQQALGQGPEFLTYFNYEAQPDKSGLPSDRFSAERPEGSISTLTIQRTEQRDSAMYRCASSPLLRTGAAVMHEQYFGPGTRLTVT.

This chain joins TRBV19 and TRBJ2-2; unclear D gene. V lost 6 bases and J 5 bases, leaving 19 bases between the germline ends. This CDR3 has 16 amino acids. Germline V gives CDR1 LNHDA, CDR2 SQIVND (reference sequence). The CDR3 here is CASRVRNAIITGELFF. Here the CDR3 DNA reads TGTGCCAGTAGGGTGAGGAATGCAATCATAACCGGGGAGCTGTTTTTT.

This clone was picked up one time. The genes are TRBV19 and TRBJ2-5; D ambiguous. V gave up 5 bases and J gave up 1 base, with 8 bases separating them. The CDR3 is 13 amino acids. CDR1 LNHDA and CDR2 SQIVND come from the germline V gene (reference sequence). CDR3 sequence (DNA): TGTGCCAGTAGTGCGACCTTCCAAGAGACCCAGTACTTC. As protein: CASSATFQETQYF.

The V and J genes are TRBV6-5 and TRBJ1-6, with 9 bases lining up with TRBD1. V lost 2 bases and J lost 7; bases outside the gene matches: 6. Germline-derived CDR1 and CDR2 are MNHEY and SVGAGI. The CDR3 is 16 residues long. The CDR3 region is CASSYKGTGNNSPLHF. In nucleotides, the CDR3 is TGTGCCAGCAGTTACAAAGGGACAGGGAACAATTCACCCCTCCACTTT.

The CDR3 loop is CASSIPGAPSGTGELFF. The CDR3 DNA sequence: TGTGCCAGTAGTATTCCAGGGGCCCCGTCTGGCACCGGGGAGCTGTTTTTT. This chain joins TRBV19 and TRBJ2-2; D might be TRBD1 (6 bases). Germline loops: CDR1 LNHDA, CDR2 SQIVND (reference sequence). The CDR3 loop spans 17 amino acids. Between the trimmed V and J ends, which lost 3 bases and 4 bases, there was a span of 18 bases.

The chain couples TRBV7-9 to TRBJ1-2, with 7 bases fitting TRBD1. Germline V gene data show CDR1 as SEHNR and CDR2 as FQNEAQ (reference sequence). There are 12 residues in the CDR3. Unmatched junction bases numbered 1, after V lost 3 bases and J lost 6 bases. This CDR3 is CASSFRGNGYTF. The CDR3 DNA reads as TGTGCCAGCAGCTTCAGGGGGAATGGCTACACCTTC.

The chain carries TRBV28 and TRBJ1-2; D is undetermined. CDR1 is MDHEN, CDR2 SYDVKM, per germline. V was trimmed by 7 bases and J by 7 bases, leaving 19 bases between them. The CDR3 is made up of 14 amino acids. CDR3 nucleotides: TGTGCCAGCACCTCACTGGGAGACCCTCTTGGCTACACCTTC. Translating it yields CASTSLGDPLGYTF.

This clone was detected only a few times. Written as DNA, the CDR3 is TGTGCCAGCAGTGACGACACCTACTATGGCTACACCTTC. This gives the protein CASSDDTYYGYTF. The rearrangement uses TRBV12-3 or TRBV12-4 and TRBJ1-2, with D uncertain. Trimming took off 5 bases at V and 3 bases at J, with 10 bases between the two ends. The CDR3 is 13 residues long.

This clone was counted a few times. The chain recombines TRBV24-1 with TRBJ2-3; no clear D gene. Trimming took off 3 bases at V and 4 bases at J, with 16 bases between the two ends. The germline CDR1 and CDR2 sequences are KGHDR and SFDVKD. The CDR3 spans 16 residues. The CDR3 region is CATSDPISFAADTQYF. CDR3 nucleotide sequence: TGTGCCACCAGTGATCCCATCTCATTTGCTGCAGATACGCAGTATTTT.